The 27 T cell receptor beta chains listed next were all sequenced from one sample in a study of T-cell memory formation after mild COVID-19. Via MiXCR, TCRdb re-called the 5' RACE reads, giving one row per CDR3 protein. Among roughly 200,000 distinct CDR3 sequences listed, 16% were seen once. Source material: PBMCs or a T cell subset sorted from them (not recorded which). Receptors originate from an adult woman who had mild COVID-19 (a few samples of this study predate the infection). Cell type and time point are not known.

This clonotype was observed a handful of times. The rearrangement uses TRBV18 and TRBJ2-5, with D tentatively TRBD1 or TRBD2 (5 bases each). CDR1 is KGHSH and CDR2 is LQKENI in the germline V gene. This CDR3 is 16 amino acids long. Trimming removed 1 base from V and 4 bases from J, with 16 bases in between. The CDR3 is CASSPLPGTLGETQYF. The CDR3 DNA follows: TGTGCCAGCTCACCACTACCCGGGACGCTGGGAGAGACCCAGTACTTC.

This rearrangement joins TRBV11-2 to TRBJ2-3; 13 positions match TRBD2. Germline CDR1 reads SGHAT; CDR2 reads FQNNGV. The V and J ends lost 4 bases and 8 bases, in that order; junction bases with no gene match: 9. The CDR3 extends over 16 amino acids. CDR3 in amino acids: CASSSGTSGGEGTQYF. The CDR3 nucleotides are TGTGCCAGCAGCTCCGGTACTAGCGGGGGGGAAGGTACGCAGTATTTT. Based on the CDR3 plus reference TRBV11-2 and TRBJ2-3, the full variable domain is EAGVAQSPRYKIIEKRQSVAFWCNPISGHATLYWYQQILGQGPKLLIQFQNNGVVDDSQLPKDRFSAERLKGVDSTLKIQPAKLEDSAVYLCASSSGTSGGEGTQYFGPGTRLTVL.

A note on this clonotype: At one boundary the junction diverges from the germline segment, which might be a read error. V gene TRBV5-1 combines with J gene TRBJ2-6, with 7 nucleotides matching TRBD1. CDR3 length equals 18 residues. In germline, CDR1 is SGHRS, CDR2 YFSETQ. The CDR3: CASSLDPLGGSGANVPTF. CDR3 DNA: TGCGCCAGCAGCTTGGATCCCTTAGGGGGCTCTGGGGCCAACGTCCCGACTTTC.

This chain joins TRBV5-4 and TRBJ2-1; tentatively, D is TRBD2 (5 bases). V gave up 7 bases and J gave up 0 bases, with 14 bases separating them. Germline V gene data show CDR1 as SGHNT and CDR2 as YYREEE (reference sequence). The CDR3 is 15 residues long. CDR3 DNA sequence: TGTGCCAGCGGGCTGAGCGGCAGCTCCTACAATGAGCAGTTCTTC. Translating gives CASGLSGSSYNEQFF.

J is TRBJ2-3 and V is TRBV23-1, with 13 positions matching TRBD2. TRBV23-1 is an open reading frame, and its role is uncertain. The CDR3 has 17 residues. V lost 2 bases and J lost 7; bases outside the gene matches: 9. The CDR3 region has the DNA TGCGCCAGCAGTCAACCGGTACTAGCGGGAGGGCCATATACGCAGTATTTT. It encodes CASSQPVLAGGPYTQYF.

This clonotype has just a few counts. This chain links TRBV6-5 with TRBJ2-7, with a weak D call TRBD2 (6 bases). Germline V gene data show CDR1 as MNHEY and CDR2 as SVGAGI. The CDR3 covers 12 residues. V dropped 7 bases and J dropped 3 bases, with 10 bases sitting between them. The CDR3 loop is CASTGDFYEQYF. CDR3 bases: TGTGCCAGCACCGGGGACTTCTACGAGCAGTACTTC.

The V and J genes are TRBV24-1 and TRBJ1-1, with no clear D. Per germline, CDR1 KGHDR and CDR2 SFDVKD. The length of the CDR3 is 12 residues. V lost 7 bases and J lost 1, with 6 bases in between. In DNA form, the CDR3 reads TGTGCCACCAGGGGTTCGAACACTGAAGCTTTCTTT. Protein: CATRGSNTEAFF.

The rearrangement links TRBV4-1 to TRBJ2-4; 8 bases align to TRBD1. Losses at the gene ends were 3 bases for V and 3 bases for J; bases not matched to a gene: 7. The CDR3 has 16 amino acids. Germline V gene data show CDR1 as MGHRA and CDR2 as YSYEKL. CDR3 protein: CASSHLGQGGKNIQYF. The CDR3 region has the DNA TGCGCCAGCAGCCATCTTGGACAGGGAGGCAAAAACATTCAGTACTTC.

The chain has TRBV5-1 and TRBJ1-1; 9 bases fit TRBD1. Per the germline V gene, CDR1 is SGHRS and CDR2 is YFSETQ. V trimming: 2 bases; J trimming: 5 bases; junction bases outside the gene matches: 7. The CDR3 has 15 amino acids. This CDR3 is CASSLSRTGVTEAFF. The CDR3 coding sequence is TGCGCCAGCAGCTTATCGCGGACAGGGGTTACTGAAGCTTTCTTT.

This chain connects TRBV12-3 or TRBV12-4 to TRBJ2-3; 12 bases match TRBD2. This CDR3 has 14 amino acids. V lost 7 bases and J lost 8; bases outside the gene matches: 7. Written as DNA, the CDR3 is TGTGCCAGCACCCGGACTAGCGGGGCCACTACGCAGTATTTT. This codes for CASTRTSGATTQYF.

The chain is built from TRBV11-3 and TRBJ2-1; D gene unclear. The CDR3 runs 14 residues. V was cut by 7 bases and J by 0 bases, with 10 bases left in between. The germline CDR1 and CDR2 sequences are SGHNT and YENEEA. For the CDR3, the DNA is TGTGCCAGCACCCTCCGGAGCTCCTACAATGAGCAGTTCTTC. It encodes CASTLRSSYNEQFF.

This sequence joins TRBV12-3 or TRBV12-4 and TRBJ2-1, with TRBD2 matching 9 bases. The CDR3 runs to 18 residues. V lost 6 bases to trimming and J lost 0 bases; unmatched junction nucleotides: 12. DNA for the CDR3: TGTGCCAGCAGAAGACTAGCGGCCCGTTTCGGCTCCTACAATGAGCAGTTCTTC. Protein: CASRRLAARFGSYNEQFF.

In its sample, this clonotype was seen a few times. The chain carries TRBV19 and TRBJ1-2; possible D gene TRBD1, 5 bases. This CDR3 has 15 residues. V was shortened by 10 bases and J by 0 bases, with 18 bases between the two germline ends. CDR1 is LNHDA, CDR2 SQIVND, per germline (reference sequence). The CDR3 DNA is TGTGCCATCCGTGGGACCGCAGCCACTAACTATGGCTACACCTTC. The encoded protein is CAIRGTAATNYGYTF.

The rearrangement links TRBV4-1 to TRBJ1-6; perhaps TRBD1 as D (6 bases). The CDR3 consists of 16 residues. V was trimmed by 1 base and J by 2 bases, leaving 9 bases between them. The germline CDR1 and CDR2 sequences are MGHRA and YSYEKL. The CDR3 protein is CASSQGSGAYNSPLHF. CDR3 in DNA: TGCGCCAGCAGCCAAGGGTCAGGGGCCTATAATTCACCCCTCCACTTT.

To note about this clonotype: A much larger clone sits a single nucleotide away, making a read error possible. In DNA form, the CDR3 reads TGTGCCAGCAGCCCGGTGACTCGGGGGGAGCAGTACTTC. It codes for CASSPVTRGEQYF. The rearrangement links TRBV7-9 to TRBJ2-1, with a possible D match to TRBD2 (6 bases). The DNA end favors TRBJ2-7, so the J call may be wrong. This CDR3 contains 13 residues. Germline loops: CDR1 SEHNR, CDR2 FQNEAQ (reference sequence).

The rearrangement links TRBV6-2 or TRBV6-3 to TRBJ1-4; unclear D gene. V gave up 1 base and J gave up 5 bases, with 20 bases separating them. The length of the CDR3 is 18 residues. Germline loops: CDR1 MNHEY, CDR2 SVGEGT. CDR3 amino acids: CASSYWLNLPTANEKLFF. In DNA, the CDR3 is TGTGCCAGCAGTTACTGGCTCAACCTACCAACCGCGAATGAAAAACTGTTTTTT.

The rearrangement links TRBV12-3 or TRBV12-4 to TRBJ2-3, with TRBD2 matching over 15 bases. V was clipped by 5 bases and J by 5 bases; unmatched bases: 8. The CDR3 spans 17 residues. The CDR3 here is CASSIRTSGGAKDTQYF. Written as DNA, the CDR3 is TGTGCCAGCAGTATTCGGACTAGCGGGGGGGCGAAAGATACGCAGTATTTT.

The chain employs TRBV18 and TRBJ2-3; TRBD2 aligns across 11 bases. CDR1 KGHSH and CDR2 LQKENI come from the germline V gene. V shed 4 bases and J 5 bases; nucleotides not matched to a gene: 5. CDR3 length: 15 residues. In DNA form, the CDR3 reads TGTGCCAGCTCACAACTAGCGGGAGAACTAGATACGCAGTATTTT. Translation gives CASSQLAGELDTQYF.

This chain joins TRBV5-1 and TRBJ2-4; 11 bases map to TRBD1. The CDR3 runs to 13 residues. V lost 4 bases to trimming and J lost 8 bases; unmatched junction nucleotides: 2. The germline gives CDR1 SGHRS, CDR2 YFSETQ. Written as DNA, the CDR3 is TGCGCCAGCAGCATGGGACAGGGGGACATTCAGTACTTC. Protein sequence: CASSMGQGDIQYF.

V gene TRBV29-1 combines with J gene TRBJ1-1; the D gene is possibly TRBD1 (5 bases). Germline-derived CDR1 and CDR2 are SQVTM and ANQGSEA. The V end lost 7 bases, the J end lost 1 base, and 16 bases lay between the germline ends. CDR3 length equals 14 residues. CDR3 DNA: TGCAGCGCCCCTTTCGGGGGACGGAACACTGAAGCTTTCTTT. Protein product: CSAPFGGRNTEAFF. The complete variable domain, with remaining parts taken from reference TRBV29-1 and TRBJ1-1, reads SAVISQKPSRDICQRGTSLTIQCQVDSQVTMMFWYRQQPGQSLTLIATANQGSEATYESGFVIDKFPISRPNLTFSTLTVSNMSPEDSSIYLCSAPFGGRNTEAFFGQGTRLTVV.

This clonotype was found many times. The V and J genes are TRBV7-2 and TRBJ2-3; 7 bases line up with TRBD2. The CDR3 contains 17 residues. The trim removed 5 bases at V and 1 base at J, leaving 12 bases unmatched. Germline lookup yields CDR1 SGHTA and CDR2 FQGNSA. This chain's CDR3 is CASSRGRASGGTDTQYF. Here the CDR3 DNA reads TGTGCCAGCAGCCGAGGGAGGGCTAGCGGCGGCACAGATACGCAGTATTTT.

V and J are TRBV12-3 or TRBV12-4 and TRBJ1-2; D is possibly TRBD1 (5 bases). The CDR3 consists of 14 residues. V lost 5 bases, J lost 7 bases, and 17 bases lay in between. The CDR3 DNA reads as TGTGCCAGCAGTGAAGCAATCGGGGCGCGTGGCTACACCTTC. Its protein product is CASSEAIGARGYTF.

This clonotype was seen repeatedly, ten times or more. The chain links TRBV24-1 to TRBJ2-2; weak D call: TRBD2 (6 bases). V was shortened by 10 bases and J by 5 bases, with 16 bases between the two germline ends. The CDR3 is made up of 14 amino acids. CDR1 KGHDR and CDR2 SFDVKD come from the germline V gene. CDR3 DNA sequence: TGTGCCACTCGTCGGGGGACGGGGACCGGGGAGCTGTTTTTT. Translated, it gives CATRRGTGTGELFF.

This clonotype was counted between two and nine times. This chain joins TRBV5-5 and TRBJ2-2; D ambiguous. CDR3 length equals 15 residues. The germline V gene has CDR1 SGHKS and CDR2 YYEKEE (reference sequence). Trimming removed 1 base from V and 0 bases from J, with 7 bases in between. CDR3 DNA sequence: TGTGCCAGCAGCTTGTCAGTTTCGAACACCGGGGAGCTGTTTTTT. Translated, it gives CASSLSVSNTGELFF.

This clonotype turned up a few times. The chain links TRBV12-3 or TRBV12-4 to TRBJ1-5, with D hard to call. The CDR3 sequence is 14 residues long. Trimming pared 5 bases from V and 10 bases from J, leaving 18 bases between. The DNA for the CDR3 is TGTGCCAGCAGTGCACGCTCCGGGATTAACCCCCAGCATTTT. It is translated as CASSARSGINPQHF.

This clonotype has more than one count but fewer than ten. The rearrangement joins TRBV5-1 to TRBJ2-1; TRBD1 matches at 12 bases. In germline, CDR1 is SGHRS, CDR2 YFSETQ. CDR3 length equals 15 residues. With V trimmed by 0 bases and J by 6 bases, 1 base remained unmatched. For the CDR3, the DNA is TGCGCCAGCAGCTTGGGGGACAGGGGGCTCAATGAGCAGTTCTTC. This translates into CASSLGDRGLNEQFF. The full variable domain, its missing parts supplied by reference TRBV5-1 and TRBJ2-1, is KAGVTQTPRYLIKTRGQQVTLSCSPISGHRSVSWYQQTPGQGLQFLFEYFSETQRNKGNFPGRFSGRQFSNSRSEMNVSTLELGDSALYLCASSLGDRGLNEQFFGPGTRLTVL.

V usage is TRBV25-1 and J usage is TRBJ1-1, with D perhaps matching TRBD1 (5 bases). With 6 bases removed from V and 2 bases from J, the gap between germline ends came to 19 bases. This CDR3 spans 16 amino acids. CDR1 is MGHDK and CDR2 is SYGVNS in the germline V gene. The CDR3 sequence: CASRHSGGRKNTEAFF. The DNA for the CDR3 is TGTGCCAGCAGGCACTCTGGGGGTAGGAAAAACACTGAAGCTTTCTTT.